These 13 T cell receptor beta chains came from one sample sequenced in a study of blood T cell repertoires in COVID-19 (dated by TCRdb to the early 2020s). Libraries were made using the immunoSEQ multiplex PCR assay. Here the immuneACCESS table is served through TCRdb, limited to in-frame sequences with V and J called. Missing clones are a known gap in these copies; in checked studies unresolved V genes cover under half, and the rest lacks a known reason. In this sample the table shows fewer than 250,000 clones, over 75% of which occur a single time. Clones ranked in the top ten supply less than 8% of the sample. The source material was PBMCs or T cells enriched from blood (not recorded which). These receptors originate from a man in his thirties or forties in a cohort exposed to, infected with or recovered from COVID-19 (not recorded which).

The chain uses TRBV5-4 and TRBJ1-2, with TRBD1 matching 7 bases. The V segment lost 3 bases and the J segment 4 bases; nucleotides outside the gene matches: 12. This CDR3 region has 16 residues. The V gene's germline CDR1 is SGHNT and CDR2 YYREEE (reference sequence). The DNA of the CDR3 is TGTGCCAGCAGCTCAGGACAGGCCGCCGGGGGCTATGGCTACACCTTC. It yields the protein CASSSGQAAGGYGYTF. The full variable domain, completed using reference TRBV5-4 and TRBJ1-2, is ETGVTQSPTHLIKTRGQQVTLRCSSQSGHNTVSWYQQALGQGPQFIFQYYREEENGRGNFPPRFSGLQFPNYSSELNVNALELDDSALYLCASSSGQAAGGYGYTFGSGTRLTVV.

The chain combines TRBV28 with TRBJ2-1; 7 bases match TRBD2. After removal of 9 bases from V and 2 bases from J, the junction contained 7 bases not matched to a gene. Germline V gene sequence: CDR1 MDHEN, CDR2 SYDVKM. CDR3 size: 14 residues. The CDR3 spells CASFPAGAYNEQFF. The CDR3 DNA sequence: TGTGCCAGTTTCCCCGCGGGAGCCTACAATGAGCAGTTCTTC.

The chain combines TRBV5-1 with TRBJ2-1; D remains ambiguous. V lost 2 bases and J 3 bases, leaving 12 bases between the germline ends. The CDR3 is 15 amino acids. CDR1 SGHRS and CDR2 YFSETQ come from the germline V gene. The CDR3 is CASSLQSIHYNEQFF. The CDR3 DNA is TGCGCCAGCAGCTTACAGTCCATCCACTACAATGAGCAGTTCTTC.

J is TRBJ2-7 and V is TRBV4-1, with 11 positions matching TRBD2. The CDR3 has 18 amino acids. Trimming at V came to 0 bases and at J to 4 bases, leaving 11 bases not matched to a gene. Germline CDR1 is MGHRA and CDR2 is YSYEKL. CDR3 sequence (DNA): TGCGCCAGCAGCCAAGATAAGTCGGGACTAGCGGACAGATACGAGCAGTACTTC. This gives the protein CASSQDKSGLADRYEQYF.

The J gene is TRBJ1-2, the V gene TRBV27; a weak D match, TRBD1 (6 bases). Germline loops: CDR1 MNHEY, CDR2 SMNVEV (reference sequence). The CDR3 spans 13 residues. The germline V and J ends were trimmed by 5 bases and 8 bases, with 15 bases remaining between them. The CDR3 DNA reads as TGTGCCAGCAGTCTACAGGGCACTAAAGGCTACACCTTC. Protein sequence: CASSLQGTKGYTF.

J is TRBJ2-7 and V is TRBV5-1; D is unresolved. From germline, CDR1 is SGHRS and CDR2 YFSETQ. CDR3 length equals 14 residues. Trimming removed 1 base at V and 2 bases at J, with 10 bases between. The chain's CDR3 is CASSLSVNTYEQYF. The CDR3 region has the DNA TGCGCCAGCAGCTTGTCGGTAAATACCTACGAGCAGTACTTC.

This rearrangement joins TRBV10-3 to TRBJ1-1; D perhaps matches TRBD1 (5 bases). Trimming pared 0 bases from V and 12 bases from J, leaving 8 bases between. CDR3 length equals 11 residues. Germline-derived CDR1 and CDR2 are ENHRY and SYGVKD. DNA for the CDR3: TGTGCCATCAGTGAGTCGACAGTCCCTTTCTTT. Residues: CAISESTVPFF.

The rearrangement links TRBV5-1 to TRBJ2-7; 10 positions agree with TRBD2. Germline CDR1 SGHRS, CDR2 YFSETQ. Trimming at V came to 3 bases and at J to 6 bases, leaving 6 bases not matched to a gene. CDR3 length: 14 amino acids. The DNA for the CDR3 is TGCGCCAGCAGCTCGAGCGGGAGGGCCCCCGAGCAGTACTTC. Protein product: CASSSSGRAPEQYF. Supplemented by reference TRBV5-1 and TRBJ2-7, the full variable domain reads KAGVTQTPRYLIKTRGQQVTLSCSPISGHRSVSWYQQTPGQGLQFLFEYFSETQRNKGNFPGRFSGRQFSNSRSEMNVSTLELGDSALYLCASSSSGRAPEQYFGPGTRLTVT.

J is TRBJ2-3 and V is TRBV9; maybe TRBD1 (5 bases). Per germline, CDR1 SGDLS and CDR2 YYNGEE. Trimming left V 0 bases short and J 6 bases short, with 14 bases between. The CDR3 length is 15 residues. In DNA form, the CDR3 reads TGTGCCAGCAGCGTAGGGGGCTCCCTGGGGGATACGCAGTATTTT. Translated, it gives CASSVGGSLGDTQYF.

The chain links TRBV28 to TRBJ2-6; 9 nucleotides align to TRBD1. Unmatched junction bases numbered 4, after V lost 5 bases and J lost 2 bases. This CDR3 has 16 residues. Germline V gene data show CDR1 as MDHEN and CDR2 as SYDVKM. The CDR3 here is CASSQQGATGANVLTF. CDR3 DNA sequence: TGTGCCAGCAGTCAACAGGGGGCGACTGGGGCCAACGTCCTGACTTTC.

Regarding this clone: At one end, the junction sequence differs from germline, possibly due to a read error. This rearrangement joins TRBV28 to TRBJ2-1, with 10 bases lining up with TRBD2. This CDR3 contains 16 residues. The germline gives CDR1 MDHEN, CDR2 SYDVKM. The CDR3 bases are TGTGCCAGCAGCTTATCCCTAGCGGGAGTTACCAATGAGCAGTTCTTC. Translation gives CASSLSLAGVTNEQFF.

The V and J genes are TRBV13 and TRBJ1-5, with D possibly being TRBD1 (5 bases). Trimming shortened V by 0 bases and J by 3 bases, and 15 bases separated the two germline ends. The CDR3 covers 17 residues. CDR1 PRHDT and CDR2 FYEKMQ come from the germline V gene (reference sequence). CDR3 region: CASSLGRKGPLNQPQHF. In DNA form, the CDR3 reads TGTGCCAGCAGCTTAGGCCGGAAGGGGCCCCTCAATCAGCCCCAGCATTTT. Supplemented by reference TRBV13 and TRBJ1-5, the full variable domain reads AAGVIQSPRHLIKEKRETATLKCYPIPRHDTVYWYQQGPGQDPQFLISFYEKMQSDKGSIPDRFSAQQFSDYHSELNMSSLELGDSALYFCASSLGRKGPLNQPQHFGDGTRLSIL.

Comment on this clone: The identical CDR3 is also encoded by other nucleotide sequences in the sample. This chain uses TRBV27 with TRBJ2-7; 7 nucleotides align to TRBD1. V was clipped by 5 bases and J by 1 base; unmatched bases: 2. The CDR3 runs 13 residues. CDR1 MNHEY and CDR2 SMNVEV come from the germline V gene (reference sequence). CDR3 coding DNA: TGTGCCAGCAGTCCGGGACAGTCCTACGAGCAGTACTTC. It translates to CASSPGQSYEQYF.